This T cell receptor beta chain was sequenced in a study of Ad26.COV2.S vaccination and SARS-CoV-2 variants. Study at large: Enrolled in COV1001, the donor was in the Ad26.COV2.S trial arm, which received the vaccine. Into the muscle, Ad26.COV2.S was dosed once or twice, 56 days apart.

Clones were read by immunoSEQ multiplex PCR, and TCRdb kept only the in-frame ones, dropping some. This sample carries some 340,000 clones, just over 85% of them seen once, and the ten largest clones take more than 1.5%. Treatment here: some 19 received Ad26.COV2.S at low or high dose, single or two shots; roughly 5 received placebo; per-sample allocation not given. Specimens were obtained on day 63 following the first vaccine or placebo injection. This CDR3 is 14 amino acids long. J lost 8 bases, V lost 6 bases, and 9 bases had no gene match. Germline V gene data show CDR1 as SGHTA and CDR2 as FQGNSA.

This TCR came from a person aged 18-65 years who received the Ad26.COV2.S COVID-19 vaccine or a placebo. The genes are TRBV7-2 and TRBJ1-2; 10 bases are a match to TRBD1. Source: peripheral blood, taken in a trial of Ad26.COV2.S vaccine versus placebo. The CDR3 loop is CASSYATGGWGYTF. The CDR3 DNA sequence: TGTGCCAGCAGTTATGCGACAGGGGGCTGGGGCTACACCTTC.